The entry that follows covers one T cell receptor (beta chain) sequence. Antigen specificity is unknown. Sequencing was performed with immunoSEQ multiplex PCR; in TCRdb, only in-frame clones are kept and a portion is missing. The sample records under 2,500,000 clones, 90% to 96% being singletons. The data stem from a study of shared clonotypes between healthy human individuals. Turning to the study itself: Three plates each covered CD4 naive and memory; CD8 naive two, CD8 memory one.

Trimming took 5 bases from V and 0 from J, leaving 8 bases between them. CDR3 length: 15 residues. Germline CDR1 KGHSH, CDR2 LQKENI. Regarding the study as a whole: Non-shared clonotypes displayed generation probabilities falling below those of clonotypes present in all four donors. Only a few donors were included, so the genetic and exposure-history diversity represented was limited.

The donors were all Caucasian adults (living in Nashville, Tennessee). V is TRBV18 and J is TRBJ1-6, with D uncertain. The source is a man between 18 and 35 years old in good health. Sequences were obtained from naive CD4+ T cells sorted from blood. Subset here: CD45RA+ positively selected. CDR3 residues: CASSAGSSYNSPLHF. The DNA of the CDR3 is TGTGCCAGCTCAGCGGGTAGCTCCTATAATTCACCCCTCCACTTT.